A single sample gave rise to the 30 T cell receptor beta chains below, sequenced in a study of cytomegalovirus exposure and HLA in healthy donors. The PCR made use of 60 Vbeta and 13 Jbeta primers. Assay: immunoSEQ multiplex PCR; the TCRdb copy retains only in-frame clones and omits some. The sample yields around 150,000 clones, approximately 73% seen once. Specimen: PBMCs. The receptors shown here come from a young man in good health and CMV-seropositive.

Turning to this clone: The identical CDR3 is also encoded by other nucleotide sequences in the sample. The chain combines TRBV18 with TRBJ1-2; D call uncertain. This CDR3 region has 13 residues. The germline V and J ends were trimmed by 3 bases and 3 bases, with 8 bases remaining between them. In germline, CDR1 is KGHSH, CDR2 LQKENI. CDR3 bases: TGTGCCAGCTCACCCGGCGGAGACTATGGCTACACCTTC. Its translation is CASSPGGDYGYTF. Together with reference TRBV18 and TRBJ1-2, the CDR3 gives the full variable domain: NAGVMQNPRHLVRRRGQEARLRCSPMKGHSHVYWYRQLPEEGLKFMVYLQKENIIDESGMPKERFSAEFPKEGPSILRIQQVVRGDSAAYFCASSPGGDYGYTFGSGTRLTVV.

Regarding this clone: One end of the junction does not line up with germline, which may come from a read error. The CDR3 protein is CSSSTRGENTEAFF. CDR3 DNA sequence: TGTTCCAGCAGCACTCGGGGGGAGAACACTGAAGCTTTCTTT. This chain joins TRBV7-9 and TRBJ1-1; D is perhaps TRBD1 (5 bases). Germline CDR1 SEHNR, CDR2 FQNEAQ (reference sequence). The CDR3 loop spans 14 amino acids. Filled out from reference TRBV7-9 and TRBJ1-1, the complete variable domain reads DTGVSQNPRHKITKRGQNVTFRCDPISEHNRLYWYRQTLGQGPEFLTYFQNEAQLEKSRLLSDRFSAERPKGSFSTLEIQRTEQGDSAMYLCSSSTRGENTEAFFGQGTRLTVV.

V is TRBV30 and J is TRBJ2-3, with TRBD2 identical over 10 bases. The CDR3 contains 12 residues. The V segment lost 5 bases and the J segment 5 bases; nucleotides outside the gene matches: 1. Germline CDR1 and CDR2: GTSNPN and SVGIG (reference sequence). The CDR3 is CAWLAGVDTQYF. The CDR3 DNA is TGTGCCTGGCTAGCGGGAGTAGATACGCAGTATTTT. Using reference TRBV30 and TRBJ2-3 for the parts outside the CDR3, the full variable domain is SQTIHQWPATLVQPVGSPLSLECTVEGTSNPNLYWYRQAAGRGLQLLFYSVGIGQISSEVPQNLSASRPQDRQFILSSKKLLLSDSGFYLCAWLAGVDTQYFGPGTRLTVL.

The chain combines TRBV7-3 with TRBJ2-3; 7 nucleotides match TRBD2. V lost 5 bases and J lost 8; bases outside the gene matches: 7. CDR1 is SGHTA, CDR2 FQGTGA, per germline. This CDR3 is 13 amino acids long. The DNA of the CDR3 is TGTGCCAGCAGCCCATCGGGGGGAAGTACGCAGTATTTT. This gives the protein CASSPSGGSTQYF.

The chain recombines TRBV9 with TRBJ2-1; D call uncertain. Germline V gene sequence: CDR1 SGDLS, CDR2 YYNGEE. The CDR3 contains 15 residues. V was pared by 1 base and J by 4 bases, with 12 bases between. CDR3 loop: CASSVFSVPYNEQFF. Written as DNA, the CDR3 is TGTGCCAGCAGCGTATTTTCCGTCCCTTACAATGAGCAGTTCTTC.

The chain couples TRBV6-1 to TRBJ2-4; 7 positions agree with TRBD1. V gave up 4 bases and J gave up 6 bases; unmatched junction bases: 15. Germline CDR1 reads MNHNS; CDR2 reads SASEGT. This CDR3 is 17 amino acids long. CDR3: CASSGTYRGTSGNIQYF. For the CDR3, the DNA is TGTGCCAGCAGTGGAACCTACAGGGGTACGTCCGGAAACATTCAGTACTTC.

V and J are TRBV9 and TRBJ2-1; 8 positions match TRBD2. This CDR3 is 17 amino acids long. V dropped 2 bases and J dropped 0; count of bases not matched to a gene: 7. Germline V gene data show CDR1 as SGDLS and CDR2 as YYNGEE. CDR3 sequence (DNA): TGTGCCAGCAGCGTGACGATAGCGGGGTTCTCCTACAATGAGCAGTTCTTC. Translating gives CASSVTIAGFSYNEQFF.

The chain has TRBV10-3 and TRBJ1-2, with 7 positions matching TRBD1. The junction had 8 bases not matched to a gene; V was cut back by 3 bases and J by 7 bases. The V gene's germline CDR1 is ENHRY and CDR2 SYGVKD. The CDR3 runs to 14 residues. The CDR3 DNA reads TGTGCCATCAGTGACTCACGTTCAGGGGGTGGCTACACCTTC. This encodes CAISDSRSGGGYTF.

This chain links TRBV5-1 with TRBJ2-1, with a weak D call TRBD2 (5 bases). CDR1 is SGHRS, CDR2 YFSETQ, per germline. Trimming removed 6 bases from V and 3 bases from J, with 13 bases in between. CDR3 length: 14 amino acids. DNA of the CDR3: TGCGCCAGCAACCCCGGGAATTACTACAATGAGCAGTTCTTC. It codes for CASNPGNYYNEQFF.

This clone has only one observation. J is TRBJ2-7 and V is TRBV2; 7 bases map to TRBD1. The V segment lost 8 bases and the J segment 4 bases; nucleotides outside the gene matches: 11. The CDR3 has 14 residues. CDR1 is SNHLY, CDR2 FYNNEI, per germline. CDR3 DNA: TGTGCCAGCGCCTCCGGGACAGTAATTTACGAGCAGTACTTC. Protein: CASASGTVIYEQYF.

The J gene is TRBJ1-2, the V gene TRBV30, with 9 bases fitting TRBD1. Looked up from germline, CDR1 is GTSNPN and CDR2 is SVGIG (reference sequence). After removal of 7 bases from V and 7 bases from J, the junction contained 10 bases not matched to a gene. The CDR3 contains 13 residues. This CDR3 reads CAYTGTGNGGYTF. Here the CDR3 DNA reads TGTGCCTATACCGGGACAGGGAATGGTGGCTACACCTTC.

The chain is built from TRBV2 and TRBJ2-1; TRBD2 might be the D (5 bases). The V gene lost 7 bases and the J gene lost 5 bases, with 12 bases spanning the gap. Germline loops: CDR1 SNHLY, CDR2 FYNNEI. This CDR3 is built from 13 residues. CDR3 loop: CASTRGGDNEQFF. CDR3 nucleotide sequence: TGTGCCAGCACCCGGGGTGGAGACAATGAGCAGTTCTTC.

The gene calls are TRBV9 and TRBJ1-4, with D perhaps TRBD1 (5 bases). Looked up from germline, CDR1 is SGDLS and CDR2 is YYNGEE. Trimming left V 3 bases short and J 8 bases short, with 14 bases between. The CDR3 has 14 residues. The CDR3 reads CASSEHRNGEKLFF. CDR3 nucleotides: TGTGCCAGCAGCGAACACAGGAACGGCGAAAAACTGTTTTTT.

The chain recombines TRBV25-1 with TRBJ1-1; a possible D gene is TRBD1 (6 bases). CDR1 MGHDK and CDR2 SYGVNS come from the germline V gene. The CDR3 extends over 13 amino acids. V lost 3 bases to trimming and J lost 4 bases, with 9 bases between them. Here the CDR3 reads CASSDRGITEAFF. CDR3 in DNA: TGTGCCAGCAGTGACAGGGGTATCACTGAAGCTTTCTTT.

This chain connects TRBV5-4 to TRBJ1-1; 12 nucleotides align to TRBD1. Germline CDR1 SGHNT, CDR2 YYREEE (reference sequence). This CDR3 contains 18 residues. The V segment lost 0 bases and the J segment 4 bases; nucleotides outside the gene matches: 10. The CDR3 nucleotides read TGTGCCAGCAGCTTGGGAGGGACAGGGGGCATAGGAAGCACTGAAGCTTTCTTT. It encodes CASSLGGTGGIGSTEAFF.

V gene TRBV6-5 combines with J gene TRBJ2-5; TRBD2 agrees at 8 bases. From germline, CDR1 is MNHEY and CDR2 SVGAGI. The CDR3 is 14 residues long. V lost 3 bases, J lost 4 bases, and 4 bases stayed unmatched. This chain's CDR3 is CASSYREGLETQYF. In nucleotides, the CDR3 is TGTGCCAGCAGTTATCGGGAGGGCCTAGAGACCCAGTACTTC.

The gene calls are TRBV27 and TRBJ2-1; 7 nucleotides line up with TRBD1. CDR1 is MNHEY, CDR2 SMNVEV, per germline (reference sequence). The junction had 7 bases not matched to a gene; V was cut back by 5 bases and J by 3 bases. This CDR3 has 15 residues. CDR3 coding DNA: TGTGCCAGCAGTCAGGGACAGTTGGGCTACAATGAGCAGTTCTTC. Protein sequence: CASSQGQLGYNEQFF.

This chain joins TRBV7-6 and TRBJ2-5, with D uncertain. CDR3 length: 14 amino acids. The V end was cut by 0 bases, the J end by 0 bases, with 5 bases between. Germline CDR1 and CDR2: SGHVS and FNYEAQ. The CDR3 DNA follows: TGTGCCAGCAGCTTAGCCGTCTACCAAGAGACCCAGTACTTC. This gives the protein CASSLAVYQETQYF.

With regard to this clone: A junction boundary mismatches the germline segment, possibly from a read error. The rearrangement uses TRBV2 and TRBJ2-3, with D uncertain. Germline CDR1 and CDR2: SNHLY and FYNNEI. CDR3 length equals 13 residues. CDR3 sequence (DNA): TGTGGCAGCTCCAACAGTGGCACAGATACGCAGTATTTT. Translation gives CGSSNSGTDTQYF. The full variable domain, its missing parts supplied by reference TRBV2 and TRBJ2-3, is EPEVTQTPSHQVTQMGQEVILRCVPISNHLYFYWYRQILGQKVEFLVSFYNNEISEKSEIFDDQFSVERPDGSNFTLKIRSTKLEDSAMYFCGSSNSGTDTQYFGPGTRLTVL.

The rearrangement joins TRBV9 to TRBJ2-2; D is ambiguous. CDR1 is SGDLS and CDR2 is YYNGEE in the germline V gene. CDR3 length equals 16 residues. Between the trimmed V and J ends, which lost 0 bases and 7 bases, there was a span of 16 bases. This chain's CDR3 is CASSVGVLTMDGELFF. CDR3 coding DNA: TGTGCCAGCAGCGTAGGGGTACTAACTATGGACGGGGAGCTGTTTTTT.

V usage is TRBV27 and J usage is TRBJ1-3; the D gene is possibly TRBD1 (5 bases). The V end lost 2 bases, the J end lost 0 bases, and 8 bases lay between the germline ends. The germline gives CDR1 MNHEY, CDR2 SMNVEV (reference sequence). The CDR3 covers 15 residues. CDR3 in DNA: TGTGCCAGCAGTTTAGACAGATTCTCTGGAAACACCATATATTTT. It specifies CASSLDRFSGNTIYF.

There are a few counts of this clone. This sequence joins TRBV5-1 and TRBJ2-7, with D possibly being TRBD1 (6 bases). The CDR3 has 14 residues. V lost 2 bases and J lost 5, with 14 bases in between. The germline V gene has CDR1 SGHRS and CDR2 YFSETQ. The DNA for the CDR3 is TGCGCCAGCAGCTTCCGAGACAGGACCCACGAGCAGTACTTC. Protein: CASSFRDRTHEQYF. Full variable domain (outside the CDR3, taken from reference TRBV5-1 and TRBJ2-7): KAGVTQTPRYLIKTRGQQVTLSCSPISGHRSVSWYQQTPGQGLQFLFEYFSETQRNKGNFPGRFSGRQFSNSRSEMNVSTLELGDSALYLCASSFRDRTHEQYFGPGTRLTVT.

The chain combines TRBV4-1 with TRBJ2-3, with 10 bases matching TRBD2. This CDR3 region has 16 residues. The germline V gene encodes CDR1 MGHRA and CDR2 YSYEKL. The junction had 4 bases not matched to a gene; V was cut back by 1 base and J by 3 bases. The CDR3 loop reads CASSQAPSGSTDTQYF. In DNA, the CDR3 is TGCGCCAGCAGCCAAGCTCCTAGCGGGAGTACAGATACGCAGTATTTT.

This clone appeared once. The rearrangement uses TRBV6-4 and TRBJ1-6, with D possibly TRBD1 on 6 matching bases. Per the germline V gene, CDR1 is MRHNA and CDR2 is SNTAGT. V was shortened by 4 bases and J by 5 bases, with 12 bases between the two germline ends. The CDR3 is 15 amino acids. The CDR3 coding sequence is TGTGCCAGCAGTGCCCAGGGGACAAATAATTCACCCCTCCACTTT. Its translation is CASSAQGTNNSPLHF.

The chain has TRBV5-1 and TRBJ2-7, with 7 bases aligning to TRBD2. CDR3 length: 16 residues. Germline V gene data show CDR1 as SGHRS and CDR2 as YFSETQ. The V and J ends lost 0 bases and 4 bases, in that order; junction bases with no gene match: 10. CDR3 in amino acids: CASSLGSPGRGYEQYF. The CDR3 coding sequence is TGCGCCAGCAGCTTGGGAAGCCCTGGGAGGGGTTACGAGCAGTACTTC.

The CDR3 DNA is TGTGCTAGTGGTTTGGGACAGGGTCCAGATACGCAGTATTTT. Translating it yields CASGLGQGPDTQYF. V and J are TRBV12-5 and TRBJ2-3; TRBD1 aligns across 7 bases. CDR3 length: 14 residues. Germline-derived CDR1 and CDR2 are LGHNT and FRNRAP. Losses at the gene ends were 1 base for V and 4 bases for J; bases not matched to a gene: 2. The whole variable domain, filled in from reference TRBV12-5 and TRBJ2-3, reads DARVTQTPRHKVTEMGQEVTMRCQPILGHNTVFWYRQTMMQGLELLAYFRNRAPLDDSGMPKDRFSAEMPDATLATLKIQPSEPRDSAVYFCASGLGQGPDTQYFGPGTRLTVL.

This clone was counted between two and nine times. The chain employs TRBV27 and TRBJ2-7, with D perhaps TRBD2 (5 bases). The CDR3 loop spans 15 amino acids. V lost 4 bases to trimming and J lost 0 bases, with 13 bases between them. From germline, CDR1 is MNHEY and CDR2 SMNVEV (reference sequence). The CDR3 reads CASSSGVTSSYEQYF. CDR3 coding DNA: TGTGCCAGCAGTTCCGGGGTAACAAGCTCCTACGAGCAGTACTTC.

The chain links TRBV10-3 to TRBJ2-3; TRBD1 aligns across 7 bases. The CDR3 length is 14 residues. Per the germline V gene, CDR1 is ENHRY and CDR2 is SYGVKD. V trimming: 3 bases; J trimming: 0 bases; junction bases outside the gene matches: 0. The CDR3 sequence is CAISDRGSTDTQYF. CDR3 DNA: TGTGCCATCAGTGACAGGGGGAGCACAGATACGCAGTATTTT.

This chain links TRBV7-8 with TRBJ2-7; the match to TRBD2 covers 13 bases. The CDR3 length is 14 residues. Germline V lookup: CDR1 SGHVS, CDR2 FQNEAQ. After removal of 5 bases from V and 5 bases from J, the junction contained 3 bases not matched to a gene. Written as DNA, the CDR3 is TGTGCCAGCAGCGGGACTAGCGGGATGCACGAGCAGTACTTC. Its translation is CASSGTSGMHEQYF. Variable domain in full (rest from reference TRBV7-8 and TRBJ2-7): GAGVSQSPRYKVAKRGQDVALRCDPISGHVSLFWYQQALGQGPEFLTYFQNEAQLDKSGLPSDRFFAERPEGSVSTLKIQRTQQEDSAVYLCASSGTSGMHEQYFGPGTRLTVT.

The V call is TRBV7-8, the J call TRBJ2-7; 7 bases align to TRBD1. CDR3 size: 14 residues. CDR1 SGHVS and CDR2 FQNEAQ come from the germline V gene. The V gene end was trimmed by 5 bases and the J gene end by 2 bases; junction bases not matched to a gene: 6. For the CDR3, the DNA is TGTGCCAGCAGCAGACGACAGGGCCCCTACGAGCAGTACTTC. Its protein product is CASSRRQGPYEQYF.